This T cell receptor beta chain was recovered during a study of blood T cell repertoires in COVID-19. Whole-study context: The United States, Italy and Spain supplied acute and convalescent COVID-19 samples. Sources were T cells, B-cell-depleted T cells, or PBMCs; the material itself was cDNA or gDNA.

Per the germline V gene, CDR1 is DFQATT and CDR2 is SNEGSKA (reference sequence). CDR3 size: 11 residues. V was cut by 5 bases and J by 9 bases, with 11 bases left in between. Original methodology: Amplification from reference gene primers served as the basis for estimated nucleated cell counts. Data came from immunoSEQ multiplex PCR; TCRdb stores just in-frame clones and leaves some out. The DNA was the basis for D and trimming; V, J and clone size are from that table. Here the sample spans nearly 250,000 clones, around nine tenths being singletons. V gene TRBV20-1 combines with J gene TRBJ1-5, with D possibly TRBD1 on 5 matching bases. Sequenced input: peripheral blood. The source of this sequence is a woman aged 55-75 years who had recovered from COVID-19. CDR3 coding DNA: TGCAGTGCTCAAGGGGTGAGGCCCCAGCATTTT. Translation: CSAQGVRPQHF.